What follows describes a single TCR beta chain. Since a much larger clone is just one base distant, this may be a read error. Germline CDR1 and CDR2: MDHEN and SYDVKM. The CDR3 totals 15 residues. The library was built from roughly 400 ng RNA with molecular barcoded adaptors for alpha/delta and beta/gamma chains. From the reads, TCRdb called clonotypes with MiXCR, one entry per CDR3 protein. The sample consists of more than 55,000 distinct CDR3 sequences, around a fifth of them appearing once. This sample was included in a study of read filtering for tumor transcriptome and immune sequencing. Study as a whole: R-ISS stage counts were about eight for I, roughly 15 for II, 7 for III. Whole-transcriptome libraries were prepared after DNase treatment. RNA-seq yielded only roughly 75 to 1,300 TCR reads, IR-seq about 4 to 10.27 million.

The sample comprised a population of CD138-negative cells sorted from bone marrow. This TCR came from a donor at least 40 years old with multiple myeloma. The chain is built from TRBV28 and TRBJ2-7; TRBD1 matches 9 bases. Written as DNA, the CDR3 is TGTGCCAGCAGGTATCCCGGGACAGGGAGCTACGAGCGGTACTTC. It codes for CASRYPGTGSYERYF.